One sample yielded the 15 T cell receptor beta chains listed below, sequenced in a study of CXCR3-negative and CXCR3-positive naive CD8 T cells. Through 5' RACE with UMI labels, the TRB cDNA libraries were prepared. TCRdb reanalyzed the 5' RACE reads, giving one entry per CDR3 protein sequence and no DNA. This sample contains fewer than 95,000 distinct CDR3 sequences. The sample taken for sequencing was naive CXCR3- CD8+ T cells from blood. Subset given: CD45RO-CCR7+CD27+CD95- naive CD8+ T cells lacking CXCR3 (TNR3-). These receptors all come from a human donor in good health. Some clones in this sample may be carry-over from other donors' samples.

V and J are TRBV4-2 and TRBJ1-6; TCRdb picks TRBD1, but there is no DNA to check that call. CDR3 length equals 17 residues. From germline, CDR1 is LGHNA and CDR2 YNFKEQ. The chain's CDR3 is CASSQDPRQDYNSPLHF.

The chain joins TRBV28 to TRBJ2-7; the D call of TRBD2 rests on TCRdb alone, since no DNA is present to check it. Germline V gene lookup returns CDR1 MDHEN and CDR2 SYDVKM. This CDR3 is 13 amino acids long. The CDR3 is CASTPREWDEQYF.

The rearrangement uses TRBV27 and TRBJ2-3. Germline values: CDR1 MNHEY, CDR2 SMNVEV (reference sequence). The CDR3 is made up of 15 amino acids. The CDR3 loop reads CASSLQDSTLDTQYF.

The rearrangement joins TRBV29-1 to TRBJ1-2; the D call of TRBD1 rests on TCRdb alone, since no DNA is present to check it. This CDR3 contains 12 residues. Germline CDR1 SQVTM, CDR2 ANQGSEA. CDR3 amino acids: CSVEADSSGYTF.

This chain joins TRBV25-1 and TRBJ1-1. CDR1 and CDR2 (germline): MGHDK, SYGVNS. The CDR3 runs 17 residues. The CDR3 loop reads CASSDSTGPRGNTEAFF.

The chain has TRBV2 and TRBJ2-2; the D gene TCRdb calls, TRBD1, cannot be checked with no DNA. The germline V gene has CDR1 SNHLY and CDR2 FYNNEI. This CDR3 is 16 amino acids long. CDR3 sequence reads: CASSAMGQGYTGELFF. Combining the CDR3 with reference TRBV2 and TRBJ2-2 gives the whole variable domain EPEVTQTPSHQVTQMGQEVILRCVPISNHLYFYWYRQILGQKVEFLVSFYNNEISEKSEIFDDQFSVERPDGSNFTLKIRSTKLEDSAMYFCASSAMGQGYTGELFFGEGSRLTVL.

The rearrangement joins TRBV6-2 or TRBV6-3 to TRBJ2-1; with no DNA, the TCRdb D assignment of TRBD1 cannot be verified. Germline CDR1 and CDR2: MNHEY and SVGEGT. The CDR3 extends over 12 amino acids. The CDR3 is CASSFPGNEQFF.

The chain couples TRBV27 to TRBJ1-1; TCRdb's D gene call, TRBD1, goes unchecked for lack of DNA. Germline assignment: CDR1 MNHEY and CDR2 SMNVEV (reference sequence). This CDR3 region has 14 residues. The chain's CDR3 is CASSLFSGSPEAFF.

The CDR3 loop is CASSQEELRERQPQYF. This chain uses TRBV4-1 with TRBJ1-5; the D call of TRBD1 rests on TCRdb alone, since no DNA is present to check it. The CDR3 runs to 16 residues. Germline-derived CDR1 and CDR2 are MGHRA and YSYEKL.

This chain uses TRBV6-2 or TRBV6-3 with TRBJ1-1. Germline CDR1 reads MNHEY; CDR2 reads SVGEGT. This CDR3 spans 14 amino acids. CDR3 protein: CASSYSKIVTEAFF.

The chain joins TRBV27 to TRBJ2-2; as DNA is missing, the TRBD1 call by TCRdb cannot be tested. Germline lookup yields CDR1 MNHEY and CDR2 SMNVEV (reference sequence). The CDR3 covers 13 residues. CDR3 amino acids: CASSLKGAGELFF.

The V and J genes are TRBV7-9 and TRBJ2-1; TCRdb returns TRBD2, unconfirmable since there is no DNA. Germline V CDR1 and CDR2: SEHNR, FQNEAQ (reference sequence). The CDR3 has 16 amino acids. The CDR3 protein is CASSFASTSGNNEQFF. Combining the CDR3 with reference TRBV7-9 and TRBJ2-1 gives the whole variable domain DTGVSQNPRHKITKRGQNVTFRCDPISEHNRLYWYRQTLGQGPEFLTYFQNEAQLEKSRLLSDRFSAERPKGSFSTLEIQRTEQGDSAMYLCASSFASTSGNNEQFFGPGTRLTVL.

The chain's CDR3 is CSIRDRRVTGELFF. This sequence joins TRBV29-1 and TRBJ2-2; TCRdb picks TRBD1, but there is no DNA to check that call. CDR3 length: 14 amino acids. CDR1 SQVTM and CDR2 ANQGSEA come from the germline V gene.

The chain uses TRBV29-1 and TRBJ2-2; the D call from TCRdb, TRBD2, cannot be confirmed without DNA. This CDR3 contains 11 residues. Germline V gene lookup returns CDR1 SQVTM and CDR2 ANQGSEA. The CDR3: CSGSGGGELFF.

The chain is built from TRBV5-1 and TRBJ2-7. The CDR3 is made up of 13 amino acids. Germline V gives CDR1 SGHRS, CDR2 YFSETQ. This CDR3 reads CASSEQLTYEQYF.